One and the same sample provided the 10 T cell receptor beta chains below, sequenced in a study of Ad26.COV2.S vaccination and SARS-CoV-2 variants. TCRdb's table, derived via immunoSEQ multiplex PCR, lists solely in-frame clones and lacks some. The sample gives about 98,000 clones, 80% of which show up once; approximately 15% is in the top ten. Sequenced here: peripheral blood, sampled after recovery from COVID-19. Every receptor here comes from a human donor who had recovered from COVID-19.

The chain carries TRBV28 and TRBJ2-5; tentatively, D is TRBD1 (6 bases). The V gene's germline CDR1 is MDHEN and CDR2 SYDVKM. The germline V and J ends were trimmed by 2 bases and 5 bases, with 15 bases remaining between them. The length of the CDR3 is 15 residues. The chain's CDR3 is CASSLPAGAAETQYF. CDR3 coding DNA: TGTGCCAGCAGTTTACCAGCAGGGGCCGCGGAGACCCAGTACTTC. Complete variable domain (other parts from reference TRBV28 and TRBJ2-5): DVKVTQSSRYLVKRTGEKVFLECVQDMDHENMFWYRQDPGLGLRLIYFSYDVKMKEKGDIPEGYSVSREKKERFSLILESASTNQTSMYLCASSLPAGAAETQYFGPGTRLLVL.

This chain uses TRBV3-1 (or the pseudogene TRBV3-2) with TRBJ2-5; the D is unclear. V was cut by 1 base and J by 4 bases, with 4 bases left in between. The germline V gene has CDR1 LGHDT and CDR2 YNNKEL (reference sequence). The CDR3 runs 12 residues. DNA of the CDR3: TGTGCCAGCAGCCAAGTCCTAGAGACCCAGTACTTC. As protein: CASSQVLETQYF.

V is TRBV15 and J is TRBJ1-4, with 11 nucleotides matching TRBD1. In germline, CDR1 is LNHNV, CDR2 YYDKDF (reference sequence). This CDR3 region has 19 residues. The J segment lost 1 base and the V segment lost 0 bases, leaving 7 bases of the junction unmatched. The CDR3 sequence: CATSRDGAGTGGTNEKLFF. In DNA form, the CDR3 reads TGTGCCACCAGCAGAGATGGAGCCGGGACAGGGGGAACTAATGAAAAACTGTTTTTT.

This clone has just one count. The rearrangement uses TRBV4-1 and TRBJ1-5; D gene unclear. Germline V gene data show CDR1 as MGHRA and CDR2 as YSYEKL. The CDR3 loop spans 16 amino acids. Trimming shortened V by 0 bases and J by 4 bases, and 13 bases separated the two germline ends. The DNA for the CDR3 is TGCGCCAGCAGCCAAGATAGTCAGTTGGAAAATCAGCCCCAGCATTTT. Its translation is CASSQDSQLENQPQHF.

The chain couples TRBV5-1 to TRBJ2-1; 9 bases align to TRBD1. CDR1 is SGHRS, CDR2 YFSETQ, per germline. J was trimmed by 0 bases and V by 4 bases; bases with no gene match: 5. CDR3 size: 16 residues. DNA of the CDR3: TGCGCCAGCAGCCTGGGACAGGGTAACTCCTACAATGAGCAGTTCTTC. This gives the protein CASSLGQGNSYNEQFF.

The rearrangement links TRBV6-5 to TRBJ1-1, with a weak D call TRBD1 (5 bases). Per germline, CDR1 MNHEY and CDR2 SVGAGI. V was clipped by 5 bases and J by 6 bases, with 16 bases between them. This CDR3 contains 14 residues. The CDR3 here is CASSMGEGLSEAFF. The CDR3 DNA is TGTGCCAGCAGTATGGGAGAGGGGCTGTCTGAAGCTTTCTTT.

This clone was seen more than once but under ten times. The chain uses TRBV4-3 and TRBJ1-4; D gene unclear. The CDR3 runs 17 residues. In germline, CDR1 is LGHNA, CDR2 YSLEER. V was trimmed by 3 bases and J by 0 bases, leaving 14 bases between them. In DNA form, the CDR3 reads TGCGCCAGCAGCCACCCACCCAGACCTGCAACTAATGAAAAACTGTTTTTT. It encodes CASSHPPRPATNEKLFF.

There are a few counts of this clone. The chain links TRBV7-9 to TRBJ1-1, with D uncertain. This CDR3 is built from 14 residues. From germline, CDR1 is SEHNR and CDR2 FQNEAQ (reference sequence). Trimming left V 5 bases short and J 0 bases short, with 10 bases between. The CDR3, as DNA: TGTGCCAGCAGCCAACAGAACATGAACACTGAAGCTTTCTTT. Protein: CASSQQNMNTEAFF. The full variable domain, its missing parts supplied by reference TRBV7-9 and TRBJ1-1, is DTGVSQNPRHKITKRGQNVTFRCDPISEHNRLYWYRQTLGQGPEFLTYFQNEAQLEKSRLLSDRFSAERPKGSFSTLEIQRTEQGDSAMYLCASSQQNMNTEAFFGQGTRLTVV.

This chain connects TRBV7-9 to TRBJ2-1, with TRBD1 matching 7 bases. V lost 5 bases, J lost 4 bases, and 8 bases stayed unmatched. This CDR3 comprises 15 residues. CDR1 and CDR2 from the germline V gene are SEHNR and FQNEAQ (reference sequence). CDR3 DNA sequence: TGTGCCAGCAGCGGCCCCGGGACAGATTACAATGAGCAGTTCTTC. This translates into CASSGPGTDYNEQFF.

This clone was picked up a small number of times. The V call is TRBV9, the J call TRBJ1-6, with 8 bases matching TRBD1. The CDR3 sequence is 14 residues long. In germline, CDR1 is SGDLS, CDR2 YYNGEE. V trimming: 2 bases; J trimming: 10 bases; junction bases outside the gene matches: 5. The CDR3, as DNA: TGTGCCAGCAGCGTTGACAGGGGAAACTCACCCCTCCACTTT. Translating gives CASSVDRGNSPLHF.